This T cell receptor beta chain was obtained from a study of blood T cell repertoires in COVID-19. From germline, CDR1 is SGHNT and CDR2 YYREEE (reference sequence). The CDR3 has 14 residues. Authors' analysis steps: Reference gene primer amplification gave nucleated cell count estimates. Profiling relied on immunoSEQ multiplex PCR, and the TCRdb table lists in-frame clones only, not all of them. V and J calls plus clone size are reproduced from that table; the DNA served to infer D and trimming. The sample lists over 95,000 clones, around 89% occurring once. The chain links TRBV5-4 to TRBJ2-5; TRBD2 might be the D (6 bases). The TCR comes from a human donor with acute or convalescent COVID-19. The donor label of this sample is uncertain. The source material was peripheral blood. The CDR3 sequence is CAVGGANSQETQYF. Written as DNA, the CDR3 is TGTGCTGTTGGCGGGGCGAATTCCCAAGAGACCCAGTACTTC.